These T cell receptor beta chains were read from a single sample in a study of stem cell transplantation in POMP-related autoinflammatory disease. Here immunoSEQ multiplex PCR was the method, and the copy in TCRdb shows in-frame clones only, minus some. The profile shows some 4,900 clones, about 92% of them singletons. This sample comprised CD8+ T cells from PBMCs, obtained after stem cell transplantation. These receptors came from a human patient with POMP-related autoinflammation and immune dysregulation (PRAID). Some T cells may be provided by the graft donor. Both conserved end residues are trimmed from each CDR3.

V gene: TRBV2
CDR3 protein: ASSPLADTQY

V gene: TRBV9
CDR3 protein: ASSVELAGPSRAGELF

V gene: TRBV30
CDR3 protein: AWMQGLWGYT

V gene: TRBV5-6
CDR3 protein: ASSLLAGGSGEQY

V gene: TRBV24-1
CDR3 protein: ATSDFKSNYGYT

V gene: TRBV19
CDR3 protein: ASSQGITPGELF

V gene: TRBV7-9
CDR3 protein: ASSLADGSNQPQH

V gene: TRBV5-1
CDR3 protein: ASSFLTDSTGELF

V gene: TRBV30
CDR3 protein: AWSSGQGKTQPQH

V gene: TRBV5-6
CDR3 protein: ASTSGLSSYEQY

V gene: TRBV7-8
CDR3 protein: ASSPGHRSYNEQF

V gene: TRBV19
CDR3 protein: ASREGLAQY

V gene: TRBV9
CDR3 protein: ASSPSGGLSSPLH

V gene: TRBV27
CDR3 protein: ATPDRPSNQPQH

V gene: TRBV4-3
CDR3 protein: ASSQDRAGPYEQY

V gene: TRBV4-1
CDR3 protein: ASSGRTSGVSTDTQY

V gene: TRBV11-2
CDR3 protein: ASSLGDTEAF

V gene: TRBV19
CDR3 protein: ASSIAPDEQF

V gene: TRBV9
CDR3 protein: ATGGGAGELF

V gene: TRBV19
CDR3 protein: ASSIAGLPANTGELF

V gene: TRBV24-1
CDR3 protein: ATSGGDLNEQF

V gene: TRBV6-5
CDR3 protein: ASMHRGSYEQY

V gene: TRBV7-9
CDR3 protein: ASIGTSSPLH

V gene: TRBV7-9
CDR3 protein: ASSGRAGGTGELF

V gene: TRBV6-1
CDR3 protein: ASSEPQEAF

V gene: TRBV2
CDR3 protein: ASSAATTRGDTQY

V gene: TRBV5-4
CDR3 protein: ASSLLADTQY

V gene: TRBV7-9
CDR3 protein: ASSAHYEQY

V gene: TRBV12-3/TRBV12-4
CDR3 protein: ASSYGGDTEAF

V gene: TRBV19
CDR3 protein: ATSRGADTEAF

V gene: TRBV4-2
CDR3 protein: ASSQEGPPKPEQF

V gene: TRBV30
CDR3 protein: AWRLGHEQY

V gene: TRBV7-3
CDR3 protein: ASSPPGLKNEQF

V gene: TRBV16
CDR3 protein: ASSPSADPRNEQY

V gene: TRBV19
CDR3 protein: ASSSTGRAEAF

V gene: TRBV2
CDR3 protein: ARTGGRERGEQF

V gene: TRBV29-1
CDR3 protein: SVGKRSSYNEQF

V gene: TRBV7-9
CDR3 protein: ASSLAGALYNEQF

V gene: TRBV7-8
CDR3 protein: ASSSRETYEQY

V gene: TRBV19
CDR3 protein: ASRSGTSLHNEQF

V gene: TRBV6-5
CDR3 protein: ASSYYSTNEQF

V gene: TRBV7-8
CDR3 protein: ASSLGVDYPYEQY

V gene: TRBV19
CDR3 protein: ASSGWTGGDYGYT

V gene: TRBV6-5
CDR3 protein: ASGTSSYNEQF

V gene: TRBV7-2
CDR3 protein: ASSWTQGSQPQH

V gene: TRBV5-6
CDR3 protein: ASSLDRAEETQY